Listed here is a single T cell receptor (beta chain). Its antigen is not identified. This sample stems from a study of response to subunit inactivated influenza vaccine. TCRdb independently ran MiXCR on the RT-PCR reads; one entry per CDR3 protein. In the table there are more than 250,000 distinct CDR3 sequences, around a fifth of which are singletons. Study-level points and caveats: A suggestion made by the authors is that each seasonal influenza vaccination recruits few new T cells.

The CDR3 spans 15 residues. Per germline, CDR1 MNHEY and CDR2 SVGAGI. The V segment lost 0 bases and the J segment 8 bases; nucleotides outside the gene matches: 7. This material consisted of PBMCs from blood, taken approximately 20 months after vaccination. The clonotype originates from a man aged 45-69 years who received an inactivated influenza vaccine. The chain employs TRBV6-5 and TRBJ1-1; TRBD1 aligns across 9 bases. Written as DNA, the CDR3 is TGTGCCAGCAGTTACTCCGCGGACAGGGGCGGAGAAGCTTTCTTT. Translated: CASSYSADRGGEAFF.